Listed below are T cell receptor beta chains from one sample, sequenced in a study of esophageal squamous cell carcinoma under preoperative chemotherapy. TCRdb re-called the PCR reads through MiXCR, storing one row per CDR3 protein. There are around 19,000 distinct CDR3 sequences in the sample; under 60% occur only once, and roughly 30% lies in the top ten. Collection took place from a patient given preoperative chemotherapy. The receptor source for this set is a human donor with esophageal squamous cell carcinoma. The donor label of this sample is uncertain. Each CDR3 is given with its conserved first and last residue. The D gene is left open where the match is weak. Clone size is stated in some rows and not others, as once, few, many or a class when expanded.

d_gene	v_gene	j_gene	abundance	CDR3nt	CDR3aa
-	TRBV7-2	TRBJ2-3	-	TGTGCCAGCAGCTTGGAGGGCACAGGTACGCAGTATTTT	CASSLEGTGTQYF
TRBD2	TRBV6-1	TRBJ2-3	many	TGTGCCAGCAGAAGGACTAGCGGGAGTCCCCCCACAGATACGCAGTATTTT	CASRRTSGSPPTDTQYF
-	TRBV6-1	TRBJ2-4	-	TGTGCCAGCGGATCCGGACAGCAAGGGGACATTCAGTACTTC	CASGSGQQGDIQYF
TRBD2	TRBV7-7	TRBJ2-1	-	TGTGCCAGCAGCGTAACCACTAGCGGCGAGCAGTTCTTC	CASSVTTSGEQFF
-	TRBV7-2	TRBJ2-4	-	TGTGCGTGCAGCGTACCGGGGGTGGGGGGCAAAAACACGCAGTATTTC	CACSVPGVGGKNTQYF
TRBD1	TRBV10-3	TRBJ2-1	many	TGTGCCATCAGTGAGGGACAGGGTTTATACAATGAGCAGTTCTTC	CAISEGQGLYNEQFF
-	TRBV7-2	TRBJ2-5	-	TGTGCTAGCAGGGCGCGAGAGGGGGGGAGCCAAGAGACCCAGTACTTC	CASRAREGGSQETQYF
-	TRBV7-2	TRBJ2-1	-	TGTGCCAGCAGCTTGTCGTACAGGGACAATGAGCAGTTCTTC	CASSLSYRDNEQFF
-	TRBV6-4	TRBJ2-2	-	TGTGCCAGCAGTGACTCTTCAGCTACCGGGGAGCTGTTTTTT	CASSDSSATGELFF
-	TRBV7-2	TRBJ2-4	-	TGTGCCAGCAGCTTGGCTATCGGAGCCAAAGACACTCAGTACTTT	CASSLAIGAKDTQYF
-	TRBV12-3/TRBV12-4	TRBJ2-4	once	TGTGCCAGCAGGGGAACGGGTCGTGGAAACATTCAGTACTTC	CASRGTGRGNIQYF
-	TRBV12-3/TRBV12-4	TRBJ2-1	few	TGTGCCAGCACCCCCGTTTTAGCCTCGGGTCATGAGCAGTTCTTC	CASTPVLASGHEQFF
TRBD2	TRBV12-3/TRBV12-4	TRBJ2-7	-	TGTGCCAGCAGTCGGACTAGCGGATCCTACGAGCAGTACTTC	CASSRTSGSYEQYF
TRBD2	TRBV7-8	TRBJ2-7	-	TGTGCCAGCAGCTTATCGGGGTCGGGACTAGCGGGAGGCCCCTCGGTGGAGCAGTACTTC	CASSLSGSGLAGGPSVEQYF
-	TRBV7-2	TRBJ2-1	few	TGTGCCAGCAGCTTGTTCAGGACAGAGCAGTTCTTC	CASSLFRTEQFF
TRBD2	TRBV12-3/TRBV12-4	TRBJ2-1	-	TGTGCCAGCAGTTTAAGCCTAGCGGGAGTGGGTGAGCAGTTCTTC	CASSLSLAGVGEQFF
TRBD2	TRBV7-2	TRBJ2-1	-	TGTGCCAGCAGCTTAAGAGGGGCTGGAGCGGGAGAATGGGGGAATTCCTACAATGAGCAGTTCTTC	CASSLRGAGAGEWGNSYNEQFF
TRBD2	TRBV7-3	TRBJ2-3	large	TGTGCCAGCAGCCCGGGACTAGCGGGAGATACGCAGTATTTT	CASSPGLAGDTQYF
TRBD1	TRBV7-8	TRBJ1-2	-	TGTGCCAGCAGCCTACTGGACAGGGGGCTAATTAACTATGGCTACACCTTC	CASSLLDRGLINYGYTF
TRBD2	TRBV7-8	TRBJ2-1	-	TGTGCCAGCAGCCTTCTTCTCGGGACTAAGTCTGGCAATGAGCAGTTCTTC	CASSLLLGTKSGNEQFF
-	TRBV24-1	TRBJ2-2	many	TGTGCCACCCAAGGCGGAACCGGGGAGCTGTTTTTT	CATQGGTGELFF
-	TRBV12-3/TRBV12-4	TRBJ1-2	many	TGTGCCAGCAGTTTGAGAGGAGGGTCGGGGGGCTACACCTTC	CASSLRGGSGGYTF
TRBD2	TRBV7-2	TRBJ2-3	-	TGTGCCAGCAGCGCACCGCGGGGGGGGGGCAAAAATACGCAGTATTTC	CASSAPRGGGKNTQYF
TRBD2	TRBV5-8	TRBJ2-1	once	TGTGCCAGCACCCCGGGGGTAGCGGGAGCCTACAATGAGCAGTTCTTC	CASTPGVAGAYNEQFF
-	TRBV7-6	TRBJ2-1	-	TGTGCCAGCAGCTTAGGGACGGGGGCTAACAATGAGCAGTTCTTC	CASSLGTGANNEQFF
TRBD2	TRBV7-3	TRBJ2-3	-	TGTGCCAGCAGCTCACTAGCGGGAACAGATACGCAGTATTTT	CASSSLAGTDTQYF
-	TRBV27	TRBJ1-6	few	TGTGCCAGCAGTTTAACGTTAGGCTCCTATAATTCACCCCTCCACTTT	CASSLTLGSYNSPLHF
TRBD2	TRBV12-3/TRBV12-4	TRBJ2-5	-	TGTGCCAGGGGTTTCGGGGGGGGCGTCCAAGAGACGCAGTACTTC	CARGFGGGVQETQYF
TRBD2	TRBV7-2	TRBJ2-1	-	TGTGCCAGCGGACGAAGGCGGGAGGGCCGGGAGCAGTTCTTC	CASGRRREGREQFF
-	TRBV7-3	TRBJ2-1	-	TGTGCCAGCAGCTTGGACTCCTCCTACAATGAGCAGTTCTTC	CASSLDSSYNEQFF
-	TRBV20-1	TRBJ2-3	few	TGCAGTGCTAGGAGCGACAGGACCTACACAGATACGCAGTATTTT	CSARSDRTYTDTQYF
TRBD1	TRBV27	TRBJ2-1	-	TGTGCCAGCAGTGGGACAGGGTTCGCGAATGAGCAGTTCTTC	CASSGTGFANEQFF
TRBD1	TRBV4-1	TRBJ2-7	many	TGCGCCAGCAGCCAAGCCGGACAGGGCTCCTACGAGCAGTACTTC	CASSQAGQGSYEQYF
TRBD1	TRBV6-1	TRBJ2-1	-	TGTGCCAGCAGGGCCGCCCAGGGGGCGAATGAGCAGTTCTTC	CASRAAQGANEQFF
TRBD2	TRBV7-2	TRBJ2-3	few	TGTGCCAGCAGCTTAGGATTCGCGGGAGAAGGTGCGCAGTATTTT	CASSLGFAGEGAQYF
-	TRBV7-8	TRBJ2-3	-	TGTGCCAGCAGCGAAACAGGGGGGGGAGACACAGAGACCCAGTACTTT	CASSETGGGDTETQYF
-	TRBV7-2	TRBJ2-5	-	TGTGCCAGCAGCGCGGACAACGCCCAGTACTTC	CASSADNAQYF
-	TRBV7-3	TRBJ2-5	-	TGTGCGAGCAGCCCGGGCCTAGCGCGAGATACCCAGTATTTC	CASSPGLARDTQYF
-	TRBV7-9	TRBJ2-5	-	TGTGCCAGCAGCCTAGCGCCAGAGACCCAGTATTTC	CASSLAPETQYF
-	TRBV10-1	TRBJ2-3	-	TGCGCCAGCAGGGGCACTCACACAGATACGCAGTATTTC	CASRGTHTDTQYF